These 18 T cell receptor beta chains were sequenced from one sample in a study of response to subunit inactivated influenza vaccine. TCRdb reprocessed the RT-PCR reads with MiXCR, giving one entry per CDR3 protein. This sample has about 500,000 distinct CDR3 sequences, with 15% to 20% found just once. Sequencing was performed on CD4+ T cells sorted from PBMCs, taken less than 30 months after vaccination. All receptors come from a man between 50 and 69 years old who received an inactivated influenza vaccine.

This clonotype appeared a few times. The CDR3 reads CASSKTGDSGNTIYF. The DNA for the CDR3 is TGTGCCAGCAGTAAGACAGGGGATTCTGGAAACACCATATATTTT. The genes are TRBV6-1 and TRBJ1-3; 8 bases are shared with TRBD1. CDR3 length: 15 amino acids. From germline, CDR1 is MNHNS and CDR2 SASEGT. V gave up 5 bases and J gave up 1 base; unmatched junction bases: 4.

This clonotype was seen just once. V usage is TRBV10-3 and J usage is TRBJ1-4; no clear D. The V end was cut by 2 bases, the J end by 3 bases, with 13 bases between. The CDR3 has 16 residues. CDR1 and CDR2 from the germline V gene are ENHRY and SYGVKD. The CDR3 DNA reads as TGTGCCATCAGTGAGAAGGGCAAGTCGGCTAATGAAAAACTGTTTTTT. This encodes CAISEKGKSANEKLFF.

This clonotype showed up just a few times. The J gene is TRBJ2-7, the V gene TRBV3-1; 8 bases align to TRBD2. The trim removed 2 bases at V and 6 bases at J, leaving 6 bases unmatched. Germline V gene sequence: CDR1 LGHDT, CDR2 YNNKEL (reference sequence). This CDR3 is built from 14 residues. CDR3: CASSQNFREGEQYF. The DNA for the CDR3 is TGTGCCAGCAGCCAAAATTTTCGGGAGGGCGAGCAGTACTTC.

This chain connects TRBV7-2 to TRBJ1-3, with D hard to call. Germline CDR1 is SGHTA and CDR2 is FQGNSA. The CDR3 has 14 amino acids. V lost 1 base, J lost 7 bases, and 11 bases lay in between. The CDR3 nucleotides read TGTGCCAGCAGCTTAGAATGGGTCGGGAACACCATATATTTT. It yields the protein CASSLEWVGNTIYF.

The CDR3 reads CAISKTPNTGELFF. For the CDR3, the DNA is TGTGCCATCAGTAAGACTCCAAACACCGGGGAGCTGTTTTTT. The V call is TRBV10-3, the J call TRBJ2-2; D is ambiguous. This CDR3 spans 14 amino acids. V lost 5 bases and J lost 2, with 9 bases in between. The germline V gene encodes CDR1 ENHRY and CDR2 SYGVKD.

Only a few counts were recorded for this clonotype. This chain links TRBV20-1 with TRBJ2-7; 8 nucleotides match TRBD2. From germline, CDR1 is DFQATT and CDR2 SNEGSKA (reference sequence). The CDR3 is 14 amino acids. The CDR3 coding sequence is TGCAGCGCTGGGGGTAGCGGGGCCTTCTACGAGCAGTACTTC. Encoded protein: CSAGGSGAFYEQYF.

This clonotype occurred a few times. J is TRBJ2-3 and V is TRBV7-2; D may correspond to TRBD1 or TRBD2 (6 bases each). The V end was cut by 6 bases, the J end by 7 bases, with 20 bases between. CDR3 length equals 15 residues. Germline V gene lookup returns CDR1 SGHTA and CDR2 FQGNSA. The CDR3 loop reads CASRPGGGFVYTQYF. CDR3 bases: TGTGCCAGCAGACCAGGAGGGGGTTTCGTGTATACGCAGTATTTT.

CDR3 in amino acids: CASRWTENEKLFF. CDR3 nucleotides: TGTGCCAGCCGATGGACAGAGAATGAAAAACTGTTTTTT. This chain uses TRBV2 with TRBJ1-4, with D possibly being TRBD1 (6 bases). This CDR3 has 13 amino acids. Germline loops: CDR1 SNHLY, CDR2 FYNNEI. V was pared by 8 bases and J by 5 bases, with 12 bases between.

V is TRBV14 and J is TRBJ2-5, with D tentatively TRBD1 (6 bases). The V and J ends lost 4 bases and 5 bases respectively, with 20 bases between them. The CDR3 sequence is 16 residues long. Germline-derived CDR1 and CDR2 are SGHDN and FVKESK. The CDR3 reads CASSPLGQGKAETQYF. The CDR3 DNA is TGTGCCAGCAGCCCTTTGGGGCAGGGGAAGGCGGAGACCCAGTACTTC.

The gene calls are TRBV9 and TRBJ2-5, with 9 bases lining up with TRBD2. Germline values: CDR1 SGDLS, CDR2 YYNGEE. This CDR3 contains 15 residues. Unmatched junction bases numbered 5, after V lost 3 bases and J lost 2 bases. CDR3 sequence: CASSAETSGQETQYF. For the CDR3, the DNA is TGTGCCAGCAGCGCAGAGACTAGCGGACAAGAGACCCAGTACTTC.

This clonotype was picked up a small number of times. The rearrangement uses TRBV29-1 and TRBJ1-5; no reliable D call. This CDR3 is built from 12 residues. Trimming took off 5 bases at V and 6 bases at J, with 11 bases between the two ends. CDR1 is SQVTM, CDR2 ANQGSEA, per germline. Written as DNA, the CDR3 is TGCAGCGTTCGGGAGGCGGGTCAGCCCCAGCATTTT. Translating it yields CSVREAGQPQHF.

Ten or more counts support this clonotype. CDR3 protein: CASSFRLASGELFF. Written as DNA, the CDR3 is TGTGCCAGCAGTTTCAGACTAGCTTCCGGGGAGCTGTTTTTT. The chain carries TRBV6-2 or TRBV6-3 and TRBJ2-2; 7 nucleotides agree with TRBD2. This CDR3 region has 14 residues. Germline CDR1 MNHEY, CDR2 SVGEGT. Unmatched junction bases numbered 5, after V lost 4 bases and J lost 6 bases.

In its sample, this clonotype was seen a few times. The gene calls are TRBV5-1 and TRBJ1-6; the match to TRBD1 covers 7 bases. After removal of 4 bases from V and 13 bases from J, the junction contained 8 bases not matched to a gene. Germline CDR1 is SGHRS and CDR2 is YFSETQ. The CDR3 contains 13 residues. This chain's CDR3 is CASSQGQANPLHF. In DNA form, the CDR3 reads TGCGCCAGCAGCCAAGGACAGGCCAACCCCCTCCACTTT. Variable domain in full (rest from reference TRBV5-1 and TRBJ1-6): KAGVTQTPRYLIKTRGQQVTLSCSPISGHRSVSWYQQTPGQGLQFLFEYFSETQRNKGNFPGRFSGRQFSNSRSEMNVSTLELGDSALYLCASSQGQANPLHFGNGTRLTVT.

Only a few counts were recorded for this clonotype. V usage is TRBV24-1 and J usage is TRBJ2-7; D might be TRBD2 (5 bases). V lost 5 bases, J lost 0 bases, and 7 bases lay in between. The CDR3 spans 13 residues. Germline V CDR1 and CDR2: KGHDR, SFDVKD. As DNA, the CDR3 is TGTGCCACCAGTGCCGGGGACTCCTACGAGCAGTACTTC. Translated, it gives CATSAGDSYEQYF.

This clonotype was observed a few times. The chain combines TRBV24-1 with TRBJ2-3, with 11 bases matching TRBD1. The CDR3 has 16 residues. Germline V gene sequence: CDR1 KGHDR, CDR2 SFDVKD. V was pared by 5 bases and J by 4 bases, with 7 bases of the junction left unmatched. CDR3 sequence: CATSGRGQGGPDTQYF. In DNA, the CDR3 is TGTGCCACCAGTGGACGGGGACAGGGGGGCCCAGATACGCAGTATTTT.

This clonotype occurred many times. The V and J genes are TRBV5-1 and TRBJ2-3; a weak D match, TRBD2 (6 bases). Deletions cut 4 bases from V and 1 base from J, with 13 bases between. The CDR3 has 15 residues. Per germline, CDR1 SGHRS and CDR2 YFSETQ. CDR3 residues: CASSRASDRTDTQYF. The CDR3 region has the DNA TGCGCCAGCAGCAGAGCTAGCGACCGCACAGATACGCAGTATTTT. The variable domain in full, completed from reference TRBV5-1 and TRBJ2-3, reads KAGVTQTPRYLIKTRGQQVTLSCSPISGHRSVSWYQQTPGQGLQFLFEYFSETQRNKGNFPGRFSGRQFSNSRSEMNVSTLELGDSALYLCASSRASDRTDTQYFGPGTRLTVL.

This clonotype was observed at least ten times. The chain combines TRBV20-1 with TRBJ2-6, with 7 nucleotides matching TRBD1. The CDR3 runs 12 residues. Germline V CDR1 and CDR2: DFQATT, SNEGSKA (reference sequence). The junction had 7 bases not matched to a gene; V was cut back by 6 bases and J by 11 bases. The CDR3 nucleotides are TGCAGTGCGACGACAGGGTATGACGTCCTGACTTTC. Residues: CSATTGYDVLTF.

This rearrangement joins TRBV30 to TRBJ1-1, with TRBD1 matching 8 bases. The CDR3 has 12 amino acids. CDR1 and CDR2 (germline): GTSNPN, SVGIG (reference sequence). V was clipped by 5 bases and J by 3 bases; unmatched bases: 2. The CDR3 DNA is TGTGCCTGGCAGGGGGCCTACACTGAAGCTTTCTTT. Encoded protein: CAWQGAYTEAFF.